The 21 T cell receptor beta chains given below trace back to one sample, sequenced in a study of blood T cell repertoires in COVID-19. The assay was immunoSEQ multiplex PCR, and TCRdb's table has in-frame clones only and misses some. The sample yields more than 60,000 clones, around 88% seen once. Input material: peripheral blood. These receptors all stem from a woman aged 80 or over with active or convalescent COVID-19.

The CDR3 here is CASSLSPRRGRYEQYF. The CDR3 nucleotides read TGTGCCAGCTCATTATCCCCCCGGCGGGGACGCTACGAGCAGTACTTC. The chain has TRBV18 and TRBJ2-7, with D possibly TRBD2 on 6 matching bases. The CDR3 sequence is 16 residues long. Trimming pared 5 bases from V and 3 bases from J, leaving 20 bases between. Per germline, CDR1 KGHSH and CDR2 LQKENI. The whole variable domain, remainder taken from reference TRBV18 and TRBJ2-7, is NAGVMQNPRHLVRRRGQEARLRCSPMKGHSHVYWYRQLPEEGLKFMVYLQKENIIDESGMPKERFSAEFPKEGPSILRIQQVVRGDSAAYFCASSLSPRRGRYEQYFGPGTRLTVT.

The chain has TRBV3-1 (or the pseudogene TRBV3-2) and TRBJ2-7, with TRBD2 matching 9 bases. V trimming: 4 bases; J trimming: 2 bases; junction bases outside the gene matches: 6. CDR1 LGHDT and CDR2 YNNKEL come from the germline V gene (reference sequence). The CDR3 is made up of 15 amino acids. Here the CDR3 DNA reads TGTGCCAGCAGCCGAAAGCGGGAGGTCCCCTACGAGCAGTACTTC. Its protein is CASSRKREVPYEQYF.

V gene TRBV6-5 combines with J gene TRBJ2-2; D remains ambiguous. Germline V gives CDR1 MNHEY, CDR2 SVGAGI. There are 11 residues in the CDR3. Trimming left V 4 bases short and J 6 bases short, with 3 bases between. The CDR3 loop is CASSFAGELFF. CDR3 sequence (DNA): TGTGCCAGCAGTTTCGCCGGGGAGCTGTTTTTT.

The rearrangement joins TRBV6-1 to TRBJ1-2; 7 nucleotides line up with TRBD1. The CDR3 sequence is 16 residues long. V lost 0 bases to trimming and J lost 0 bases; unmatched junction nucleotides: 4. Germline assignment: CDR1 MNHNS and CDR2 SASEGT. CDR3 nucleotide sequence: TGTGCCAGCAGTGAAGCGGGGACAGCAGCTAACTATGGCTACACCTTC. Encoded protein: CASSEAGTAANYGYTF.

The chain combines TRBV6-6 with TRBJ2-7; D might be TRBD2 (5 bases). Trimming pared 5 bases from V and 0 bases from J, leaving 11 bases between. The CDR3 is 14 residues long. The germline V gene has CDR1 MNHNY and CDR2 SVGAGI (reference sequence). The CDR3 region is CASSTRDPSYEQYF. The DNA for the CDR3 is TGTGCCAGCAGTACCCGGGATCCCTCCTACGAGCAGTACTTC.

The rearrangement links TRBV7-2 to TRBJ1-5; D may be TRBD1 (5 bases). Trimming cost V 1 base and J 3 bases, with 13 bases left between them. This CDR3 comprises 16 residues. Germline V CDR1 and CDR2: SGHTA, FQGNSA. The DNA for the CDR3 is TGTGCCAGCAGCTTAGATCTGGGCAGGGTCAATCAGCCCCAGCATTTT. Translated, it gives CASSLDLGRVNQPQHF.

This chain joins TRBV7-9 and TRBJ2-1; 9 bases fit TRBD2. This CDR3 has 17 amino acids. Per the germline V gene, CDR1 is SEHNR and CDR2 is FQNEAQ (reference sequence). V was clipped by 2 bases and J by 9 bases; unmatched bases: 14. In DNA, the CDR3 is TGTGCCAGCAGCTTAATGGCGGGAGGGGCCCGGGGTGCTGAGCAGTTCTTC. Its translation: CASSLMAGGARGAEQFF.

This chain joins TRBV4-1 and TRBJ2-5; 8 bases fit TRBD1. V shed 1 base, J shed 5 bases, and the junction held 9 bases outside the gene matches. The length of the CDR3 is 16 residues. Looked up from germline, CDR1 is MGHRA and CDR2 is YSYEKL. The CDR3 here is CASSQVGVRGQETQYF. DNA for the CDR3: TGCGCCAGCAGCCAAGTTGGGGTCAGGGGGCAGGAGACCCAGTACTTC.

V gene TRBV11-3 combines with J gene TRBJ2-2, with 13 bases aligning to TRBD2. The CDR3 length is 18 residues. The J segment lost 5 bases and the V segment lost 5 bases, leaving 11 bases of the junction unmatched. Per the germline V gene, CDR1 is SGHNT and CDR2 is YENEEA. This CDR3 is CASSPGLAGRGDTGELFF. As DNA, the CDR3 is TGTGCCAGCAGCCCGGGACTAGCGGGAAGAGGGGATACCGGGGAGCTGTTTTTT.

V is TRBV7-8 and J is TRBJ1-1, with 8 nucleotides matching TRBD1. Germline CDR1 reads SGHVS; CDR2 reads FQNEAQ. This CDR3 comprises 17 residues. The V segment lost 5 bases and the J segment 0 bases; nucleotides outside the gene matches: 11. CDR3 DNA sequence: TGTGCCAGCAGCCCCAGAACAGGGGGGGCTATGAACACTGAAGCTTTCTTT. Translated, it gives CASSPRTGGAMNTEAFF.

The gene calls are TRBV19 and TRBJ2-2; 8 positions match TRBD1. The V gene's germline CDR1 is LNHDA and CDR2 SQIVND (reference sequence). V was pared by 2 bases and J by 5 bases, with 4 bases of the junction left unmatched. The CDR3 length is 15 residues. The CDR3 region is CASSIRQGRTGELFF. Written as DNA, the CDR3 is TGTGCCAGTAGTATACGACAGGGGAGGACCGGGGAGCTGTTTTTT.

The CDR3, as DNA: TGTGCCAGCAGCCAAGGGACAGTTATGGGCGATACCTTC. This codes for CASSQGTVMGDTF. This chain links TRBV3-1 (or the pseudogene TRBV3-2) with TRBJ1-2, with D possibly matching TRBD1 (6 bases). This CDR3 region has 13 residues. Germline CDR1 is LGHDT and CDR2 is YNNKEL (reference sequence). Trimming took 1 base from V and 14 from J, leaving 17 bases between them.

The chain recombines TRBV18 with TRBJ1-1; 8 nucleotides align to TRBD1. The germline gives CDR1 KGHSH, CDR2 LQKENI. Unmatched junction bases numbered 3, after V lost 0 bases and J lost 3 bases. The CDR3 runs 15 residues. The CDR3 DNA reads as TGTGCCAGCTCACCACCGGGACAGGCCTACACTGAAGCTTTCTTT. Translation gives CASSPPGQAYTEAFF.

The chain carries TRBV9 and TRBJ2-1; D might be TRBD2 (5 bases). V was trimmed by 3 bases and J by 8 bases, leaving 18 bases between them. The CDR3 is made up of 15 amino acids. Germline V gene data show CDR1 as SGDLS and CDR2 as YYNGEE. CDR3 in DNA: TGTGCCAGCAGCGAGGGCCCGGGGAACCCCGATGAGCAGTTCTTC. It encodes CASSEGPGNPDEQFF.

The chain is built from TRBV15 and TRBJ2-7; 10 nucleotides match TRBD1. There are 12 residues in the CDR3. With V trimmed by 8 bases and J by 6 bases, 4 bases remained unmatched. Germline loops: CDR1 LNHNV, CDR2 YYDKDF (reference sequence). The CDR3 sequence: CATEGQGFEQYF. The CDR3 DNA reads as TGTGCCACCGAGGGACAGGGGTTCGAGCAGTACTTC.

J is TRBJ2-4 and V is TRBV24-1; no reliable D call. Trimming stripped 2 bases from V and 2 bases from J, with 9 bases between. In germline, CDR1 is KGHDR, CDR2 SFDVKD. This CDR3 has 15 residues. CDR3 residues: CATSDSLETKNIQYF. The CDR3 coding sequence is TGTGCCACCAGTGATTCACTCGAAACCAAAAACATTCAGTACTTC.

As regards this clone: Other DNA variants within this sample encode the same CDR3. V is TRBV5-4 and J is TRBJ2-2, with TRBD2 identical over 12 bases. The CDR3 loop spans 15 amino acids. V dropped 8 bases and J dropped 2; count of bases not matched to a gene: 4. In germline, CDR1 is SGHNT, CDR2 YYREEE (reference sequence). For the CDR3, the DNA is TGTGCCAGTCGGACTAGCGGGAAAAACACCGGGGAGCTGTTTTTT. It is translated as CASRTSGKNTGELFF.

The chain carries TRBV28 and TRBJ1-2; D perhaps matches TRBD1 (6 bases). Germline lookup yields CDR1 MDHEN and CDR2 SYDVKM. The CDR3 is 14 amino acids. The V end lost 4 bases, the J end lost 2 bases, and 11 bases lay between the germline ends. CDR3: CASSSKTGNYGYTF. The DNA of the CDR3 is TGTGCCAGCAGTTCAAAAACAGGGAACTATGGCTACACCTTC.

The chain is built from TRBV7-2 and TRBJ1-5; the match to TRBD1 covers 8 bases. Germline CDR1 reads SGHTA; CDR2 reads FQGNSA. The CDR3 is made up of 17 amino acids. The ends lost 2 bases at V and 4 bases at J; junction bases unmatched: 10. Here the CDR3 DNA reads TGTGCCAGCAGCTTAACGGGGGGCAGGGGGCGTAATCAGCCCCAGCATTTT. Its translation is CASSLTGGRGRNQPQHF. Filled out from reference TRBV7-2 and TRBJ1-5, the complete variable domain reads GAGVSQSPSNKVTEKGKDVELRCDPISGHTALYWYRQSLGQGLEFLIYFQGNSAPDKSGLPSDRFSAERTGGSVSTLTIQRTQQEDSAVYLCASSLTGGRGRNQPQHFGDGTRLSIL.

The genes are TRBV5-6 and TRBJ2-7; 10 bases are shared with TRBD1. From germline, CDR1 is SGHDT and CDR2 YYEEEE. The length of the CDR3 is 15 residues. The V and J ends lost 4 bases and 0 bases, in that order; junction bases with no gene match: 4. CDR3 protein: CASSRQGATSYEQYF. The CDR3 nucleotides are TGTGCCAGCAGCAGACAGGGGGCCACCTCCTACGAGCAGTACTTC. Filled out from reference TRBV5-6 and TRBJ2-7, the complete variable domain reads DAGVTQSPTHLIKTRGQQVTLRCSPKSGHDTVSWYQQALGQGPQFIFQYYEEEERQRGNFPDRFSGHQFPNYSSELNVNALLLGDSALYLCASSRQGATSYEQYFGPGTRLTVT.

With regard to this clone: Other DNA sequences of this sample code for an identical CDR3. In DNA form, the CDR3 reads TGTGCCAGCAGAAGGGACAGGGTGAGAGAAAAACTGTTTTTT. Its translation: CASRRDRVREKLFF. The V gene is TRBV28, the J gene TRBJ1-4; 9 nucleotides match TRBD1. After removal of 6 bases from V and 8 bases from J, the junction contained 7 bases not matched to a gene. CDR1 MDHEN and CDR2 SYDVKM come from the germline V gene. The CDR3 has 14 residues. Complete variable domain (other parts from reference TRBV28 and TRBJ1-4): DVKVTQSSRYLVKRTGEKVFLECVQDMDHENMFWYRQDPGLGLRLIYFSYDVKMKEKGDIPEGYSVSREKKERFSLILESASTNQTSMYLCASRRDRVREKLFFGSGTQLSVL.